This T cell receptor beta chain emerged from a study of shared clonotypes between healthy human individuals. Study outcomes and limitations: Clonotype sharing among donors likely depends on sequencing depth.

This CDR3 comprises 15 residues. Assay: immunoSEQ multiplex PCR; the TCRdb copy retains only in-frame clones and omits some. The sample lists approximately 250,000 clones; about 65% were seen once. As to this clone: Its antigen remains unknown.

This chain joins TRBV21-1 and TRBJ1-5; the tabulated D call, TRBD1, remains unverified against the DNA. TRBV21-1 is tagged as a pseudogene. What was sequenced was memory CD4+ T cells sorted from blood. Subset given: CD45RA-negative fraction. The origin of this receptor is a man younger than 45 in good health. Here the CDR3 reads CASSESRGVGQPQHF. CDR3 sequence (DNA): TGTGCCAGCAGCGAGAGCAGGGGGGTAGGTCAGCCCCAGCATTTT.